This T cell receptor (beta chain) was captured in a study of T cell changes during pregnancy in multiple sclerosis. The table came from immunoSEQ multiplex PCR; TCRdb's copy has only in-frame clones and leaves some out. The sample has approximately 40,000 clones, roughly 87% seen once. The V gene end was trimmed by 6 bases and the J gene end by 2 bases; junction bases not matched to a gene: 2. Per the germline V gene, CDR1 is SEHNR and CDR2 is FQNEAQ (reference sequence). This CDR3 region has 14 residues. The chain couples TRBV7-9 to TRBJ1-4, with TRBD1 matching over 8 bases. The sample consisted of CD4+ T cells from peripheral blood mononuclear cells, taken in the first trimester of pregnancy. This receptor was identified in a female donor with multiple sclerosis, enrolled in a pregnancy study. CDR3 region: CASSRTGTNEKLFF. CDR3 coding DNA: TGTGCCAGCAGTCGGACAGGGACTAATGAAAAACTGTTTTTT.